One and the same sample provided the 22 T cell receptor beta chains below, sequenced in a study of T cell responses to AZD1222 COVID-19 vaccine. Sequencing used immunoSEQ multiplex PCR; TCRdb keeps in-frame clones, though not all of them. The sample contains nearly 80,000 clones, 75% to 85% of which appear only once. The material was peripheral blood, obtained on day 0 of AZD1222 vaccination. These receptors were collected from an adult in good health.

The genes are TRBV9 and TRBJ1-2; 9 bases match TRBD1. The CDR3 consists of 15 residues. J was trimmed by 4 bases and V by 3 bases; bases with no gene match: 7. CDR1 and CDR2 (germline): SGDLS, YYNGEE. In nucleotides, the CDR3 is TGTGCCAGCAGCGCGACAGGGGGTTCGGGCTATGGCTACACCTTC. Amino acids: CASSATGGSGYGYTF.

This clone showed up just a few times. This rearrangement joins TRBV6-5 to TRBJ1-6, with 11 bases that match TRBD1. V shed 8 bases, J shed 11 bases, and the junction held 8 bases outside the gene matches. Looked up from germline, CDR1 is MNHEY and CDR2 is SVGAGI. The CDR3 sequence is 14 residues long. The CDR3 region has the DNA TGTGCCAGCCGTTTGGGACAGGGGGAAACACCCCTCCACTTT. This codes for CASRLGQGETPLHF.

The chain employs TRBV5-1 and TRBJ2-2; 8 bases are shared with TRBD2. The CDR3 totals 18 residues. Germline V lookup: CDR1 SGHRS, CDR2 YFSETQ. V trimming: 4 bases; J trimming: 5 bases; junction bases outside the gene matches: 16. CDR3 coding DNA: TGCGCCAGCAGCCGCACACGGGGGGGCCCCGAGGAGACCGGGGAGCTGTTTTTT. This codes for CASSRTRGGPEETGELFF.

The chain recombines TRBV19 with TRBJ1-5; 7 bases are shared with TRBD1. With V trimmed by 6 bases and J by 1 base, 3 bases remained unmatched. The length of the CDR3 is 14 residues. The V gene's germline CDR1 is LNHDA and CDR2 SQIVND (reference sequence). The CDR3 DNA reads TGTGCCAGTAGCGAGGACAGGAGCAATCAGCCCCAGCATTTT. As protein: CASSEDRSNQPQHF.

The chain carries TRBV12-3 or TRBV12-4 and TRBJ2-5; the D is unclear. The CDR3 loop spans 13 amino acids. Trimming shortened V by 5 bases and J by 8 bases, and 15 bases separated the two germline ends. The chain's CDR3 is CASSPLSSATQYF. In DNA form, the CDR3 reads TGTGCCAGCAGTCCTTTGTCCAGCGCAACCCAGTACTTC.

V is TRBV10-3 and J is TRBJ1-2; tentatively, D is TRBD1 (5 bases). V lost 5 bases to trimming and J lost 1 base, with 8 bases between them. Germline loops: CDR1 ENHRY, CDR2 SYGVKD. This CDR3 region has 13 residues. CDR3 sequence (DNA): TGTGCCATCAGTCAGGGTGATAACTATGGCTACACCTTC. Encoded protein: CAISQGDNYGYTF.

This clone was detected only a few times. The chain links TRBV2 to TRBJ1-1; D gene ambiguous. Trimming removed 3 bases from V and 1 base from J, with 9 bases in between. This CDR3 contains 14 residues. CDR1 is SNHLY, CDR2 FYNNEI, per germline. CDR3 coding DNA: TGTGCCAGCAGTGATGAGACACAGAACACTGAAGCTTTCTTT. Protein sequence: CASSDETQNTEAFF.

In this sample, this clone turned up a few times. V and J are TRBV5-1 and TRBJ2-2; TRBD2 might be the D (6 bases). V was cut by 4 bases and J by 8 bases, with 18 bases left in between. CDR3 length: 15 residues. The germline gives CDR1 SGHRS, CDR2 YFSETQ. CDR3 region: CASSPPTGSRGELFF. The CDR3 DNA reads as TGCGCCAGCAGCCCCCCAACCGGGAGCCGTGGGGAGCTGTTTTTT.

This clone is deemed medium-sized. This rearrangement joins TRBV5-1 to TRBJ1-6; D is undetermined. CDR3 length equals 16 residues. With 2 bases removed from V and 9 bases from J, the gap between germline ends came to 18 bases. Germline loops: CDR1 SGHRS, CDR2 YFSETQ. The DNA for the CDR3 is TGCGCCAGCAGCTTCTCGGGCAGGCCCTTAGGTTCACCCCTCCACTTT. Protein sequence: CASSFSGRPLGSPLHF.

This rearrangement joins TRBV27 to TRBJ1-2; D gene uncertain. The ends were cut back, 7 bases at V and 2 bases at J, with 20 bases in the middle. This CDR3 spans 16 amino acids. Germline CDR1 MNHEY, CDR2 SMNVEV (reference sequence). In DNA, the CDR3 is TGTGCCAGCACCACTTATTTACCACGTAACAACTATGGCTACACCTTC. It is translated as CASTTYLPRNNYGYTF.

This chain connects TRBV6-5 to TRBJ1-2, with 11 nucleotides matching TRBD1. The CDR3 is 15 residues long. Looked up from germline, CDR1 is MNHEY and CDR2 is SVGAGI. V dropped 6 bases and J dropped 4; count of bases not matched to a gene: 7. The CDR3 region has the DNA TGTGCCAGCAGCGACGGGACAGGGGGTGGCTATGGCTACACCTTC. This gives the protein CASSDGTGGGYGYTF.

This sequence joins TRBV9 and TRBJ2-2; TRBD1 or TRBD2 may be the D gene (5 bases each). V lost 4 bases to trimming and J lost 6 bases, with 13 bases between them. Germline CDR1 reads SGDLS; CDR2 reads YYNGEE. This CDR3 region has 14 residues. CDR3 amino acids: CASSPDQGPGELFF. The CDR3 DNA reads TGTGCCAGCAGCCCTGACCAGGGACCCGGGGAGCTGTTTTTT.

The rearrangement joins TRBV6-5 to TRBJ1-1; no definite D call. V lost 4 bases, J lost 4 bases, and 10 bases lay in between. The V gene's germline CDR1 is MNHEY and CDR2 SVGAGI. CDR3 size: 13 residues. The CDR3 sequence: CASSLPFGTEAFF. For the CDR3, the DNA is TGTGCCAGCAGTTTACCCTTTGGCACTGAAGCTTTCTTT.

There are a few counts of this clone. The chain has TRBV6-1 and TRBJ1-2; D uncertain. V dropped 2 bases and J dropped 0 bases, with 7 bases sitting between them. Germline loops: CDR1 MNHNS, CDR2 SASEGT. There are 14 residues in the CDR3. The CDR3 loop reads CASSETVPNYGYTF. Written as DNA, the CDR3 is TGTGCCAGCAGTGAAACAGTTCCTAACTATGGCTACACCTTC.

V usage is TRBV12-5 and J usage is TRBJ2-7; 7 bases agree with TRBD2. This CDR3 is 15 amino acids long. Germline values: CDR1 LGHNT, CDR2 FRNRAP. The trim removed 1 base at V and 3 bases at J, leaving 6 bases unmatched. The DNA for the CDR3 is TGTGCTAGTGGTTTGGCCATCGGGACTATCTACGAGCAGTACTTC. This gives the protein CASGLAIGTIYEQYF.

The chain combines TRBV6-1 with TRBJ1-6; the D is unclear. Germline V CDR1 and CDR2: MNHNS, SASEGT. There are 15 residues in the CDR3. Trimming removed 0 bases from V and 10 bases from J, with 13 bases in between. The DNA for the CDR3 is TGTGCCAGCAGTGAAGCCGCTCCGACCGCCTCACCCCTCCACTTT. Protein: CASSEAAPTASPLHF.

CDR3 protein: CASSPIRGPVGYTF. CDR3 DNA: TGTGCCAGCAGCCCCATCCGGGGTCCTGTCGGCTACACCTTC. The chain links TRBV5-8 to TRBJ1-2; D uncertain. Deletions cut 4 bases from V and 8 bases from J, with 18 bases between. This CDR3 is 14 amino acids long. Looked up from germline, CDR1 is SGHTS and CDR2 is YDEGEE.

V usage is TRBV5-6 and J usage is TRBJ1-1; 7 nucleotides match TRBD1. The V segment lost 5 bases and the J segment 1 base; nucleotides outside the gene matches: 5. Germline assignment: CDR1 SGHDT and CDR2 YYEEEE. The CDR3 covers 14 residues. Written as DNA, the CDR3 is TGTGCCAGCAGGACGGGACAGCCGAACACTGAAGCTTTCTTT. Protein: CASRTGQPNTEAFF.

The gene calls are TRBV23-1 and TRBJ1-2, with D unclear. TRBV23-1 qualifies as an ORF whose function is uncertain. V shed 6 bases and J shed 3 bases, with 11 bases lying between them. This CDR3 is 13 amino acids long. CDR3 coding DNA: TGCGCCAGCAGGCGGGGAATACACTATGGCTACACCTTC. It translates to CASRRGIHYGYTF.

This chain joins TRBV27 and TRBJ2-3, with D possibly being TRBD2 (5 bases). Trimming left V 1 base short and J 6 bases short, with 14 bases between. The CDR3 sequence is 15 residues long. Per the germline V gene, CDR1 is MNHEY and CDR2 is SMNVEV (reference sequence). This CDR3 is CASSLFSPPGDTQYF. CDR3 nucleotide sequence: TGTGCCAGCAGTTTATTTTCACCCCCGGGGGATACGCAGTATTTT.

The chain joins TRBV5-1 to TRBJ2-7, with D hard to call. The CDR3 has 12 residues. V was shortened by 4 bases and J by 0 bases, with 5 bases between the two germline ends. CDR1 is SGHRS, CDR2 YFSETQ, per germline. CDR3 bases: TGCGCCAGCAGCGCCAGCTCCTACGAGCAGTACTTC. Residues: CASSASSYEQYF.

This chain connects TRBV6-6 to TRBJ1-2, with D uncertain. The CDR3 contains 14 residues. V shed 2 bases and J shed 0 bases, with 7 bases lying between them. Per germline, CDR1 MNHNY and CDR2 SVGAGI (reference sequence). The CDR3 DNA reads TGTGCCAGCAGTTACCCGGGAGCTAACTATGGCTACACCTTC. It specifies CASSYPGANYGYTF.